The subject of this entry is one TCR beta chain. Its antigen is undetermined. The data originate from a study of OX40 agonist ivuxolimab in advanced cancers. This CDR3 has 15 residues. Using immunoSEQ multiplex PCR, the repertoire was profiled, and TCRdb retains in-frame clones only, with some absent. The sample lists over 30,000 clones, 82% seen once, with about 2% in the top ten. Study-wide results and caveats: Expanded peripheral T cell antigen specificity was not determined.

The TCR sequence derives from an adult with an advanced solid tumor such as melanoma, head and neck, liver or kidney cancer. The genes are TRBV21-1 and TRBJ2-7; the table's D call, TRBD1, has no DNA check behind it. TRBV21-1 is a pseudogene. Sample: CD4+ or CD8+ T cells sorted from blood, taken in a trial of the OX40 agonist ivuxolimab. The CDR3 DNA reads TGTGCCAGCAGCCTCCAAGGACAGGGGAAGAAGTGGGAGTACTTC. As protein: CASSLQGQGKKWEYF.